This T cell receptor (beta chain) was recorded in a study of cytomegalovirus exposure and HLA in healthy donors (dated by TCRdb to about 2017). Study-level background: An earlier analysis of approximately 600 of the donors reported 250 to 300 Gb of sequence data and 117 million unique TCR beta sequences from 190 million or so T cells. An early release covering about 600 HLA-typed donors comprised approximately 290 gigabases of sequencing data and around 80 million unique TCR sequences. Of the roughly 390 genotyped donors, about 80% fell in the genetic ancestry cluster associated with self-reported Caucasian donors. The aim of the study was to test whether cataloging public T cell receptors could identify signatures of past pathogen exposure. Using immunosequencing, the study profiled T cell repertoires from 666 subjects and related those repertoires to cytomegalovirus serostatus. In addition to the first cohort of several hundred subjects, a separate validation cohort of 120 different subjects was used. To predict cytomegalovirus infection status, the study brought together high-throughput TCR immunosequencing, statistical association of individual TCRs with disease status, and machine learning. To study patterns of TCR occurrence, a later analysis re-analyzed previously published TCR beta repertoires from more than 550 donors and added high-resolution HLA genotyping. Rather than drawing on any new phenotypic data, the later analysis identified candidate immune exposures from TCR beta sequences and the way those sequences occurred across donors. An earlier analysis of several hundred of the donors applied high-throughput TCR beta sequencing to assess whether each TCR beta V gene segment acted as functional or pseudogenic. Alongside the repertoire data, information on donor age, sex, ethnicity and CMV serostatus was compiled. In a later genetic analysis, genome-wide SNP genotypes for about 65% of the roughly 700 donors were used, and that subset was treated as a discovery cohort. Every discovery cohort repertoire had been produced on one sequencing platform. Class I and class II HLA loci were covered by the typing at four-digit resolution. Typing coverage differed by locus: A, B, C, DRB1 and DQB1 were typed in about 620-630 donors, DQA1 in 522, DPA1 in roughly 590, and DPB1 in roughly 470. Four or five DR-DQ haplotypes were handled as single units for association and clustering because linkage in the cohort was strong. Among some 410 genotyped donors of the cohort, an average of approximately 250,000 unique TCR beta nucleotide sequences were sequenced per donor, around 20% of them non-productive.

Points on this clone: The clone's antigen remains unknown. Base-call qualities are not available, and no considerably larger clone is one nucleotide away.

Study-wide findings and limitations: In the study, around 150 TCR beta chains were listed as associated with cytomegalovirus. In vitro tests confirmed that a few of the cytomegalovirus-associated TCR beta chains recognize cytomegalovirus antigens. When HLA alleles, especially DR and DQ, strongly co-occurred, attributing TCR associations to individual alleles was difficult. In an earlier analysis of 587 of the donors, most TCR beta V segments appeared in productive rearrangements about 87% or about 30% of the time, broadly matching IMGT annotations. Sequencing depth was assumed to be roughly uniform across donors in the presence/absence analyses, though that assumption may not hold. According to the authors, the approach could potentially be generalized to other disease states and immunological phenotypes. Correlated functional status among segregating V segments might be attributable to linkage disequilibrium, but an unknown experimental factor could not be ruled out. Some IMGT-functional V segments, including TRBV6-2 and TRBV6-3, could not be told apart with the 87-base-pair reads, so those segments were excluded. Cytomegalovirus status was reported to be diagnosed by the classifier with high specificity and sensitivity in both the original and validation cohorts. Because counts were too low, approximately 15 rarely observed V segments, including chromosome 9 orphons, were excluded from the earlier analysis of roughly 580 of the donors. According to a later genetic analysis, donors in an Asian-associated ancestry cluster had fewer N-insertions in productive TCRs than the approximately 630-donor mean. Only TCR beta chains were sequenced in this cohort, and the absence of alpha or paired-chain data limited detectable features. The sequencing pipeline was judged likely to have produced a cluster of highly shared sequence variants as a technical artifact. An association between a missense DCLRE1C variant and V-gene and J-gene trimming of TCR beta chains was found in a later genetic analysis and replicated in an independent cohort. Several of the top co-occurrence clusters appeared to be linked to parvovirus B19, influenza, CMV and Epstein-Barr virus, according to a later analysis. Because HLA typing was unavailable for some donors at each locus, only the typed subset was used in association tests. A further reported finding was that TCR beta sequences accurately predicted the HLA-A and HLA-B alleles for most subjects in the first cohort. Most TCR sequences were seen in very few donors, while some public TCRs were found in many individuals. Most CMV-associated TCR beta chains appeared to be HLA-restricted in a later analysis, and the HLA associations seemed to be driven largely by CMV exposure. In a later analysis, 15,000 to 20,000 TCR beta sequences were associated with specific HLA alleles at a false discovery rate of 0.05. A later analysis found that TCR association rates varied across HLA loci, with DRB1 alleles showing the most associated TCRs and HLA-C alleles the fewest. CMV serostatus was the only immune exposure information available for the cohort. In a later analysis, HLA-associated TCR beta chains were found to be more clonally expanded and to have lower generation probabilities than equally common non-associated chains.

The germline V gene gives CDR1 as MDHEN and CDR2 as SYDVKM. There are 15 amino acids in the CDR3, from cysteine to phenylalanine inclusive. Only the CDR3 DNA stays, 45 bases, in frame from base 1. V is trimmed back by 3 bases and J by 5 bases, and the junction contains 6 bases that no gene match accounts for. The cohort consisted of some 670 healthy bone marrow donors. All cohort members were sampled while nominally healthy, although unrecorded immune exposures were likely present. The donor tested CMV seronegative and was one of the 352 seronegative cohort members. Every donor gave a peripheral blood sample, and the peripheral blood mononuclear cells from that sample were used for TCR beta sequencing. Genomic DNA extraction from the blood cell samples was performed with the Qiagen DNeasy Blood Extraction Kit. The library was made by the immunoSEQ multiplex PCR assay. The multiplex PCR relied on a mix of 60 forward primers for TCR Vbeta segments and 13 reverse primers for TCR Jbeta segments. The CDR3 region of rearranged TCR beta genes was amplified from genomic DNA by a multiplex PCR assay. The Illumina HiSeq System was used to sequence the amplified TCR beta libraries as 87-base-pair reads. Turning to the authors' computational methods: In a later analysis, 70 million to 95 million unique TCR beta chains were counted across the 500 to 700 repertoires, and about 10 million of these chains were shared by at least two donors. Raw reads were error-corrected and collapsed into unique sequences by a nearest-neighbor algorithm in which closely related sequences were merged to remove PCR and sequencing errors. CDR3 sequences were aligned to IMGT reference sequences to assign V, D and J gene segments. Each retained sequence needed at least a six-nucleotide match to both a V gene segment and a J gene segment. A rearrangement was called productive if the CDR3 had no stop codons and remained in frame with V and J, and every other rearrangement was called non-productive. Following IMGT convention, CDR3 was defined as the stretch from the second conserved V-encoded cysteine to the conserved J-encoded phenylalanine. In an earlier analysis of approximately 500 of the donors, sequences lacking an unambiguous match to a single V gene segment were excluded. An earlier analysis of a few hundred of the donors called V segments functional above 56.7% productive rearrangements and segregating when the between-donor standard deviation exceeded 5%. To diagnose cytomegalovirus status from the catalog of TCR beta chain sequences, a statistical classification framework was built. In a later analysis, TCR nucleotide sequences were compared against IMGT/GENE-DB human TR gene sequences so that V and J genes could be assigned. Using the TCRdist pipeline, a later analysis assigned CDR3 sequences along with most-parsimonious VDJ recombination scenarios. In a later analysis, each TCR beta chain was defined by its CDR3 amino acid sequence together with its V-gene family, and reads lacking a unique V-gene family were excluded. To address suspected cross-contamination and a sequencing artifact, a later analysis removed under 600 highly shared, low-generation-probability nucleotide sequences. In a later analysis, a clonal expansion index was calculated for each public chain from normalized within-repertoire ranks of inferred template counts. In a later analysis, generation probabilities were computed with a VDJ recombination model fitted to out-of-frame rearrangements, and the resulting probabilities were checked against IGoR. In a later analysis, hypergeometric tests were used to score TCR-TCR, TCR-HLA and TCR-CMV co-occurrence, with a repertoire-size bias correction applied to TCR pairs. In a later analysis, false discovery rates were estimated by permuting HLA or CMV assignments 20 times. A later analysis grouped co-occurring TCRs with DBSCAN, adding TCRdist sequence similarity when clustering within HLA-allele-positive subsets. Repertoires with fewer than 30,000 or more than 120,000 public chains were left out of co-occurrence clustering, as were about five repertoires with anomalous nucleotide sharing. Here the immuneACCESS table is served through TCRdb, limited to in-frame sequences with V and J called. Missing clones are a known gap in these copies; in checked studies unresolved V genes cover under half, and the rest lacks a known reason. V, J and clone size are those of that table, while D and trimming were read from the DNA. Within this sample are some 85,000 clones, with 84% of them counted one time only. The top ten hold 2.4% of the sample.

The clonotype comes from a woman aged 50 to 60 in good health and CMV-seronegative. The chain is made from TRBV28 and TRBJ2-5, with TRBD2 matching 10 junction bases. Material: PBMCs. The CDR3 has the sequence CASSLGLAGVETQYF. Read as DNA, the sequence is TGTGCCAGCAGTTTGGGGCTAGCGGGAGTGGAGACCCAGTACTTC. Joined to the reference TRBV28 and TRBJ2-5 proteins, this CDR3 gives the full variable domain: DVKVTQSSRYLVKRTGEKVFLECVQDMDHENMFWYRQDPGLGLRLIYFSYDVKMKEKGDIPEGYSVSREKKERFSLILESASTNQTSMYLCASSLGLAGVETQYFGPGTRLLVL.